This record looks at one T cell receptor beta chain sequence and its context. Its target is not known. V lost 3 bases, J lost 5 bases, and 7 bases stayed unmatched. The CDR3 loop spans 14 amino acids. Germline CDR1 reads SGHRS; CDR2 reads YFSETQ. Unique molecular identifiers tagged the TCR beta cDNA libraries. TCRdb redid the calling of the PCR reads with MiXCR, one entry per CDR3 protein. The repertoire holds about 770,000 distinct CDR3 sequences, with 35% to 55% as singletons. The data belong to a study of post-analysis software for immune sequencing data. Study-wide background: In terms of disease course, relapsing-remitting, secondary progressive and progressive-relapsing multiple sclerosis were included.

Study-wide results and limits: Compared with controls, patients had more of roughly five TRBV segments, including TRBV5-6, TRBV5-1 and TRBV20-1. Batch-mates among the samples co-clustered strongly by F measure. Compared against controls, patients with multiple sclerosis displayed significantly lower normalized Chao1 diversity.

Sequencing was done on a sample of blood. The TCR comes from a girl under 18 with multiple sclerosis. The chain carries TRBV5-1 and TRBJ1-2, with 7 bases aligning to TRBD1. This CDR3 reads CASSSTTGTYGYTF. CDR3 DNA: TGCGCCAGCAGCTCAACGACAGGGACATATGGCTACACCTTC. Supplemented by reference TRBV5-1 and TRBJ1-2, the full variable domain reads KAGVTQTPRYLIKTRGQQVTLSCSPISGHRSVSWYQQTPGQGLQFLFEYFSETQRNKGNFPGRFSGRQFSNSRSEMNVSTLELGDSALYLCASSSTTGTYGYTFGSGTRLTVV.